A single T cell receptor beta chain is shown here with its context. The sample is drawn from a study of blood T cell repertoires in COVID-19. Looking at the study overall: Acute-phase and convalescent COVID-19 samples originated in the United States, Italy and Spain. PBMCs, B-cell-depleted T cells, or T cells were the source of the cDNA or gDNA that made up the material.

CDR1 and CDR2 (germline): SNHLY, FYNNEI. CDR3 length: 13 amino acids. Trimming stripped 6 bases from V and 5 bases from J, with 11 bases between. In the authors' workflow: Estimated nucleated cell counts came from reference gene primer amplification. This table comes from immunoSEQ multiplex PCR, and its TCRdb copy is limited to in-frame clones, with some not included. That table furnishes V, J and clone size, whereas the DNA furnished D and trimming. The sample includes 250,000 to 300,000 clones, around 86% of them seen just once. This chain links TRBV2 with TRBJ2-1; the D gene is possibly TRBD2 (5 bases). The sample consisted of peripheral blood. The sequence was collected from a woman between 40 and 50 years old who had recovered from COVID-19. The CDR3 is CASRLEVNNEQFF. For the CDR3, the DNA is TGTGCCAGCAGACTAGAAGTCAACAATGAGCAGTTCTTC. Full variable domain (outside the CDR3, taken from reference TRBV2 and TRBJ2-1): EPEVTQTPSHQVTQMGQEVILRCVPISNHLYFYWYRQILGQKVEFLVSFYNNEISEKSEIFDDQFSVERPDGSNFTLKIRSTKLEDSAMYFCASRLEVNNEQFFGPGTRLTVL.